Each of the 22 T cell receptor beta chains below was sequenced from the same sample in a study of T cells after yellow fever vaccination. TCRdb fed the 5' RACE reads into MiXCR, producing one record per CDR3 protein. Of 100,000 or so distinct CDR3 sequences listed, under 9% are singletons. Material: CD8+ T cells not binding an NS4B(214-222) dextramer, sorted from PBMCs, obtained less than 18 days after the first yellow fever vaccination. These receptors were obtained from a man aged 18-30 years who received the YFV17D yellow fever vaccine.

A few counts support this clonotype. The chain couples TRBV15 to TRBJ1-2; D not resolved. The CDR3 contains 13 residues. The V end lost 4 bases, the J end lost 3 bases, and 9 bases lay between the germline ends. CDR1 is LNHNV, CDR2 YYDKDF, per germline (reference sequence). CDR3 DNA: TGTGCCACCAGCACTAGGTCCCACTATGGCTACACCTTC. Protein product: CATSTRSHYGYTF.

The gene calls are TRBV9 and TRBJ2-5; 10 positions agree with TRBD2. This CDR3 has 15 residues. The V and J ends lost 4 bases and 6 bases, in that order; junction bases with no gene match: 9. The germline CDR1 and CDR2 sequences are SGDLS and YYNGEE. As DNA, the CDR3 is TGTGCCAGCAGCCCAGCGGGGGGGGTCCGAAAGACCCAGTACTTC. Amino acids: CASSPAGGVRKTQYF.

The V call is TRBV20-1, the J call TRBJ1-1; possible D gene TRBD1, 6 bases. The V gene's germline CDR1 is DFQATT and CDR2 SNEGSKA (reference sequence). Between the trimmed V and J ends, which lost 6 bases and 3 bases, there was a span of 17 bases. The CDR3 loop spans 14 amino acids. The CDR3 DNA reads as TGCAGTGCCATACCCCAGGACAGAGACACTGAAGCTTTCTTT. Residues: CSAIPQDRDTEAFF.

This clonotype was detected a few times. V and J are TRBV19 and TRBJ2-1, with D perhaps matching TRBD1 or TRBD2 (5 bases each). Trimming removed 1 base at V and 15 bases at J, with 19 bases between. CDR1 and CDR2 from the germline V gene are LNHDA and SQIVND (reference sequence). The CDR3 sequence is 14 residues long. The CDR3 loop is CASSIGAGTQGAFF. As DNA, the CDR3 is TGTGCCAGTAGTATAGGGGCAGGGACCCAGGGTGCGTTCTTC.

The rearrangement links TRBV6-1 to TRBJ1-2; a possible D gene is TRBD1 (6 bases). The CDR3 has 14 amino acids. CDR1 and CDR2 (germline): MNHNS, SASEGT. V lost 5 bases to trimming and J lost 5 bases, with 15 bases between them. The CDR3, as DNA: TGTGCCAGCAGTCCGACTCAGACAGGTTATGGCTACACCTTC. It is translated as CASSPTQTGYGYTF.

The V call is TRBV7-9, the J call TRBJ1-1; D remains ambiguous. This CDR3 contains 12 residues. Per the germline V gene, CDR1 is SEHNR and CDR2 is FQNEAQ (reference sequence). Trimming removed 7 bases at V and 0 bases at J, with 6 bases between. The CDR3 reads CASMGLNTEAFF. CDR3 coding DNA: TGTGCCAGCATGGGGTTGAACACTGAAGCTTTCTTT.

This clonotype was observed a few times. V gene TRBV5-1 combines with J gene TRBJ2-1, with TRBD1 matching over 7 bases. In germline, CDR1 is SGHRS, CDR2 YFSETQ. This CDR3 has 16 residues. Losses at the gene ends were 1 base for V and 0 bases for J; bases not matched to a gene: 4. This CDR3 is CASSLRGPGSYNEQFF. CDR3 DNA: TGCGCCAGCAGCTTGAGGGGGCCCGGCTCCTACAATGAGCAGTTCTTC.

This clonotype has just a few counts. The chain links TRBV6-2 or TRBV6-3 to TRBJ2-4; D remains unclear. This CDR3 spans 18 amino acids. V was trimmed by 1 base and J by 5 bases, leaving 21 bases between them. From germline, CDR1 is MNHEY and CDR2 SVGEGT. CDR3 amino acids: CASSYLGPGSGFENIQYF. The CDR3 DNA sequence: TGTGCCAGCAGTTACTTGGGCCCTGGAAGTGGGTTCGAAAACATTCAGTACTTC.

The chain uses TRBV21-1 and TRBJ1-5. TRBV21-1 is tagged as a pseudogene. CDR3 length equals 12 residues. The CDR3: CASSKRRLPQHF. The CDR3, as DNA: TGTGCCAGCAGCAAACGGAGACTGCCCCAGCATTTT.

This clonotype was observed many times. V gene TRBV2 combines with J gene TRBJ2-1, with TRBD2 identical over 8 bases. Germline V CDR1 and CDR2: SNHLY, FYNNEI. V lost 5 bases to trimming and J lost 8 bases; unmatched junction nucleotides: 5. The CDR3 runs to 13 residues. CDR3 sequence: CASSYGRGYEQFF. The DNA of the CDR3 is TGTGCCAGCAGTTACGGGAGGGGGTATGAGCAGTTCTTC.

The CDR3 spells CASSSALRERTSGELFF. The CDR3 DNA reads TGTGCCAGCAGCTCAGCTCTCCGCGAAAGGACGTCCGGGGAGCTGTTTTTT. The chain is built from TRBV7-9 and TRBJ2-2; D is uncertain. Germline V gene lookup returns CDR1 SEHNR and CDR2 FQNEAQ (reference sequence). This CDR3 spans 17 amino acids. Between the trimmed V and J ends, which lost 4 bases and 6 bases, there was a span of 21 bases.

The chain uses TRBV4-1 and TRBJ1-6, with D possibly TRBD1 on 6 matching bases. The CDR3 covers 15 residues. Trimming took 3 bases from V and 9 from J, leaving 15 bases between them. Germline loops: CDR1 MGHRA, CDR2 YSYEKL. The CDR3 loop is CASSQTDRSLSPLHF. In DNA form, the CDR3 reads TGCGCCAGCAGCCAGACAGACAGGAGTCTTTCACCCCTCCACTTT.

This clonotype was detected a few times. The rearrangement uses TRBV15 and TRBJ1-1, with a possible D match to TRBD1 (5 bases). Germline CDR1 reads LNHNV; CDR2 reads YYDKDF (reference sequence). Trimming took 1 base from V and 6 from J, leaving 9 bases between them. The CDR3 loop spans 13 amino acids. CDR3: CATSRVSTAEAFF. In DNA form, the CDR3 reads TGTGCCACCAGCAGAGTTTCGACAGCTGAAGCTTTCTTT.

This clonotype has only a few counts. The CDR3 reads CASSWTGNYEQYF. For the CDR3, the DNA is TGTGCCAGCAGTTGGACAGGAAACTACGAGCAGTACTTC. J is TRBJ2-7 and V is TRBV6-5; 7 positions agree with TRBD1. The V and J ends lost 4 bases and 3 bases, in that order; junction bases with no gene match: 3. CDR1 MNHEY and CDR2 SVGAGI come from the germline V gene. CDR3 length: 13 residues.

The chain combines TRBV12-3 or TRBV12-4 with TRBJ2-7; either TRBD1 or TRBD2 may fit D (6 bases each). The CDR3 is 15 residues long. The V and J ends lost 6 bases and 0 bases respectively, with 15 bases between them. The CDR3 reads CASSLGGFSSYEQYF. In nucleotides, the CDR3 is TGTGCCAGCAGCCTCGGGGGCTTTAGCTCCTACGAGCAGTACTTC.

This clonotype was picked up a small number of times. The rearrangement joins TRBV6-2 or TRBV6-3 to TRBJ2-3; D not certain. The CDR3 loop spans 17 amino acids. Trimming pared 2 bases from V and 3 bases from J, leaving 18 bases between. Germline V lookup: CDR1 MNHEY, CDR2 SVGEGT. The CDR3 sequence is CASSYPDFRLKTDTQYF. The CDR3 coding sequence is TGTGCCAGCAGTTACCCGGATTTCAGGCTCAAAACAGATACGCAGTATTTT.

This clonotype was detected a few times. The chain is built from TRBV15 and TRBJ1-1; D not resolved. Trimming removed 0 bases from V and 2 bases from J, with 10 bases in between. Germline CDR1 is LNHNV and CDR2 is YYDKDF (reference sequence). The CDR3 has 15 amino acids. DNA for the CDR3: TGTGCCACCAGCAGAGATGCAGAAGTAAACACTGAAGCTTTCTTT. This gives the protein CATSRDAEVNTEAFF.

This clonotype showed up just a few times. The chain is built from TRBV7-9 and TRBJ2-1; 8 positions match TRBD1. V shed 3 bases, J shed 7 bases, and the junction held 2 bases outside the gene matches. The CDR3 is made up of 13 amino acids. The germline V gene encodes CDR1 SEHNR and CDR2 FQNEAQ (reference sequence). Here the CDR3 DNA reads TGTGCCAGCAGCTTCCAGGGGGCAAATGAGCAGTTCTTC. Its protein is CASSFQGANEQFF.

The sample holds a few counts of this clonotype. The gene calls are TRBV28 and TRBJ2-1; 9 nucleotides line up with TRBD2. Germline V gives CDR1 MDHEN, CDR2 SYDVKM. This CDR3 contains 13 residues. The trim removed 8 bases at V and 3 bases at J, leaving 2 bases unmatched. CDR3 in amino acids: CASSSGVYNEQFF. The CDR3, as DNA: TGTGCCAGCTCTAGCGGGGTCTACAATGAGCAGTTCTTC.

The chain recombines TRBV6-1 with TRBJ2-3; D remains unclear. The length of the CDR3 is 14 residues. Germline CDR1 MNHNS, CDR2 SASEGT. V dropped 7 bases and J dropped 0 bases, with 11 bases sitting between them. The CDR3 sequence: CASTYSPSTDTQYF. CDR3 nucleotides: TGTGCCAGCACCTACAGTCCGAGCACAGATACGCAGTATTTT.

This clonotype came up many times. The chain couples TRBV29-1 to TRBJ2-1; TRBD2 matches at 9 bases. The length of the CDR3 is 11 residues. Germline values: CDR1 SQVTM, CDR2 ANQGSEA. V was pared by 4 bases and J by 9 bases, with 1 base of the junction left unmatched. This CDR3 is CSVVRGGEQFF. CDR3 sequence (DNA): TGCAGCGTTGTGCGGGGGGGTGAGCAGTTCTTC.

For the CDR3, the DNA is TGTGCCAGTAGTACCACGGCGGGGTCAAGAAACACCATATATTTT. As protein: CASSTTAGSRNTIYF. The chain employs TRBV19 and TRBJ1-3; D unclear. Trimming took 4 bases from V and 5 from J, leaving 15 bases between them. Germline V gives CDR1 LNHDA, CDR2 SQIVND (reference sequence). The CDR3 runs 15 residues.